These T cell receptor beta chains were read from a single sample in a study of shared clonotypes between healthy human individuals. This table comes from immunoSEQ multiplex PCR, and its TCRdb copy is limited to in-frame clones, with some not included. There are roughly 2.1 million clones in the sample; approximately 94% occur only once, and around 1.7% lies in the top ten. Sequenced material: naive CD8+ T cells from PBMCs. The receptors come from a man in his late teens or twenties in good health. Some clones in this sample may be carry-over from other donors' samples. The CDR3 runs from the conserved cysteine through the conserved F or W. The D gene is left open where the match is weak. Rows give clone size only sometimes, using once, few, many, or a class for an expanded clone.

cdr3_aa: CASSQVQGRRNTIYF; cdr3_nt: TGCGCCAGCAGCCAAGTACAGGGGCGTCGAAACACCATATATTTT; clone_size: -; j_call: TRBJ1-3; v_call: TRBV4-1; d_call: TRBD1
cdr3_aa: CASSFQTGFDNEQFF; cdr3_nt: TGTGCCAGCAGCTTCCAGACAGGGTTCGACAATGAGCAGTTCTTC; clone_size: -; j_call: TRBJ2-1; v_call: TRBV9; d_call: TRBD1
cdr3_aa: CASSVGQTGGYTF; cdr3_nt: TGTGCCAGCAGCGTAGGCCAGACAGGTGGCTACACCTTC; clone_size: once; j_call: TRBJ1-2; v_call: TRBV9; d_call: -
cdr3_aa: CASSVEGQGGSGELFF; cdr3_nt: TGTGCCAGCAGCGTAGAAGGACAGGGAGGGTCCGGGGAGCTGTTTTTT; clone_size: -; j_call: TRBJ2-2; v_call: TRBV9; d_call: -
cdr3_aa: CASSHAEGGNEQFF; cdr3_nt: TGCGCCAGCAGCCACGCTGAAGGGGGCAATGAGCAGTTCTTC; clone_size: -; j_call: TRBJ2-1; v_call: TRBV4-3; d_call: -
cdr3_aa: CASSFMREGSYEQYF; cdr3_nt: TGTGCCAGCAGTTTTATGCGGGAGGGCTCCTACGAGCAGTACTTC; clone_size: -; j_call: TRBJ2-7; v_call: TRBV28; d_call: TRBD2
cdr3_aa: CASSIMPAYEQYF; cdr3_nt: TGTGCCAGCTCAATAATGCCGGCCTACGAGCAGTACTTC; clone_size: -; j_call: TRBJ2-7; v_call: TRBV2; d_call: -
cdr3_aa: CASSHQGVLTGANVLTF; cdr3_nt: TGTGCCAGCAGCCACCAAGGGGTCTTAACTGGGGCCAACGTCCTGACTTTC; clone_size: -; j_call: TRBJ2-6; v_call: TRBV9; d_call: -
cdr3_aa: CASSPSTDTQYF; cdr3_nt: TGTGCCAGCAGTCCGTCCACAGATACGCAGTATTTT; clone_size: few; j_call: TRBJ2-3; v_call: TRBV27; d_call: -
cdr3_aa: CASSARTGGTYTGNTIYF; cdr3_nt: TGTGCCAGCAGCGCAAGGACAGGGGGGACCTATACTGGAAACACCATATATTTT; clone_size: -; j_call: TRBJ1-3; v_call: TRBV11-2; d_call: TRBD1
cdr3_aa: CASSLVSKVDGYTF; cdr3_nt: TGCGCCAGCAGCTTGGTTTCCAAGGTTGACGGCTACACCTTC; clone_size: -; j_call: TRBJ1-2; v_call: TRBV5-1; d_call: -
cdr3_aa: CASSLTSGREQYF; cdr3_nt: TGCGCCAGCAGCTTGACTAGCGGCCGCGAGCAGTACTTC; clone_size: -; j_call: TRBJ2-7; v_call: TRBV5-1; d_call: TRBD2
cdr3_aa: CASSYAYYNEQFF; cdr3_nt: TGTGCCAGCAGTTACGCCTACTACAATGAGCAGTTCTTC; clone_size: -; j_call: TRBJ2-1; v_call: TRBV6-5; d_call: -
cdr3_aa: CASSLVTFFRGSNQPQHF; cdr3_nt: TGTGCCAGCAGCTTGGTGACTTTTTTCCGAGGCAGCAATCAGCCCCAGCATTTT; clone_size: -; j_call: TRBJ1-5; v_call: TRBV5-8; d_call: -
cdr3_aa: CASSYEGGGEFF; cdr3_nt: TGTGCCAGCTCCTACGAGGGGGGCGGGGAGTTCTTC; clone_size: once; j_call: TRBJ2-1; v_call: TRBV27; d_call: -
cdr3_aa: CASSLFQETQYF; cdr3_nt: TGTGCCAGCAGCTTGTTCCAAGAGACCCAGTACTTC; clone_size: -; j_call: TRBJ2-5; v_call: TRBV5-4; d_call: -
cdr3_aa: CASGRYYEQYF; cdr3_nt: TGTGCCAGTGGGAGGTACTACGAGCAGTACTTC; clone_size: -; j_call: TRBJ2-7; v_call: TRBV28; d_call: -
cdr3_aa: CASRGRVQPQHF; cdr3_nt: TGTGCCAGCAGGGGACGGGTTCAGCCCCAGCATTTT; clone_size: few; j_call: TRBJ1-5; v_call: TRBV6-1; d_call: -
cdr3_aa: CASSPLPGDEQYF; cdr3_nt: TGTGCCAGCAGCCCATTACCCGGGGACGAGCAGTACTTC; clone_size: -; j_call: TRBJ2-7; v_call: TRBV7-2; d_call: -
cdr3_aa: CASSRRGGGRYEQYF; cdr3_nt: TGTGCCAGCTCCCGTCGGGGGGGCGGCCGTTACGAGCAGTACTTC; clone_size: -; j_call: TRBJ2-7; v_call: TRBV27; d_call: TRBD2
cdr3_aa: CASSPVPGTKNPYEQYF; cdr3_nt: TGTGCCAGCAGTCCGGTACCCGGGACAAAGAACCCCTACGAGCAGTACTTC; clone_size: -; j_call: TRBJ2-7; v_call: TRBV27; d_call: -
cdr3_aa: CASSAPPLQSF; cdr3_nt: TGTGCCAGCAGCGCCCCACCTTTACAGAGCTTC; clone_size: -; j_call: TRBJ1-2; v_call: TRBV9; d_call: -
cdr3_aa: CASSIFGRASDEQYF; cdr3_nt: TGTGCCAGTAGTATATTCGGGAGGGCCTCAGACGAGCAGTACTTC; clone_size: -; j_call: TRBJ2-7; v_call: TRBV19; d_call: TRBD2
cdr3_aa: CASSVSGGSGSNNEQYF; cdr3_nt: TGTGCCAGCAGCGTGTCAGGGGGGAGCGGGAGTAATAACGAGCAGTACTTC; clone_size: -; j_call: TRBJ2-7; v_call: TRBV9; d_call: -
cdr3_aa: CASSGEPYEQYF; cdr3_nt: TGTGCCAGCAGCGGTGAACCCTACGAGCAGTACTTC; clone_size: -; j_call: TRBJ2-7; v_call: TRBV11-1; d_call: -
cdr3_aa: CASSPSPGSGETQYF; cdr3_nt: TGTGCCAGCAGTCCCTCCCCGGGTTCGGGAGAGACCCAGTACTTC; clone_size: -; j_call: TRBJ2-5; v_call: TRBV27; d_call: -
cdr3_aa: CASSGTGGTYNEQFF; cdr3_nt: TGTGCCAGCAGTGGGACAGGGGGTACCTACAATGAGCAGTTCTTC; clone_size: -; j_call: TRBJ2-1; v_call: TRBV2; d_call: TRBD1
cdr3_aa: CASSGVRDRDYEQYF; cdr3_nt: TGCGCCAGCAGCGGGGTTAGAGACAGGGACTACGAGCAGTACTTC; clone_size: -; j_call: TRBJ2-7; v_call: TRBV5-1; d_call: TRBD1
cdr3_aa: CASSQPGTEEQYF; cdr3_nt: TGTGCCAGCAGCCAACCAGGAACGGAAGAGCAGTACTTC; clone_size: -; j_call: TRBJ2-7; v_call: TRBV7-9; d_call: -
cdr3_aa: CASSEVAGEVNEQFF; cdr3_nt: TGTGCCAGCAGTGAGGTGGCAGGGGAGGTCAATGAGCAGTTCTTC; clone_size: -; j_call: TRBJ2-1; v_call: TRBV2; d_call: -
cdr3_aa: CASSVGTGRNNEQFF; cdr3_nt: TGCGCCAGCAGCGTCGGGACAGGTCGGAACAATGAGCAGTTCTTC; clone_size: -; j_call: TRBJ2-1; v_call: TRBV4-3; d_call: TRBD1
cdr3_aa: CASSLALETDTQYF; cdr3_nt: TGCGCCAGCAGCTTGGCCTTAGAGACAGATACGCAGTATTTT; clone_size: once; j_call: TRBJ2-3; v_call: TRBV5-1; d_call: -
cdr3_aa: CASGLRGNYGYTF; cdr3_nt: TGTGCCAGTGGTTTGCGGGGAAACTATGGCTACACCTTC; clone_size: -; j_call: TRBJ1-2; v_call: TRBV19; d_call: -
cdr3_aa: CASNTEESYNEQFF; cdr3_nt: TGCGCCAGCAATACAGAAGAGTCCTACAATGAGCAGTTCTTC; clone_size: -; j_call: TRBJ2-1; v_call: TRBV10-2; d_call: -
cdr3_aa: CASSQAPGGANVLTF; cdr3_nt: TGTGCCAGCAGCCAGGCCCCGGGTGGGGCCAACGTCCTGACTTTC; clone_size: -; j_call: TRBJ2-6; v_call: TRBV11-2; d_call: -
cdr3_aa: CASSQLRVEGGEAFF; cdr3_nt: TGCGCCAGCAGCCAACTCAGGGTCGAGGGTGGTGAAGCTTTCTTT; clone_size: -; j_call: TRBJ1-1; v_call: TRBV4-1; d_call: -
cdr3_aa: CASRRQTGRGDGYTF; cdr3_nt: TGTGCCAGCCGACGACAAACGGGCAGGGGAGATGGCTACACCTTC; clone_size: -; j_call: TRBJ1-2; v_call: TRBV7-9; d_call: -
cdr3_aa: CATSRARGIGPNLNTGELFF; cdr3_nt: TGTGCCACCAGCAGAGCCCGCGGCATTGGTCCAAACCTGAACACCGGGGAGCTGTTTTTT; clone_size: -; j_call: TRBJ2-2; v_call: TRBV15; d_call: -
cdr3_aa: CASSINWGLTIGYTF; cdr3_nt: TGTGCCAGTAGTATCAATTGGGGGCTAACTATTGGCTACACCTTC; clone_size: -; j_call: TRBJ1-2; v_call: TRBV19; d_call: -
cdr3_aa: CASSVEDRSNEKLFF; cdr3_nt: TGTGCCAGCAGCGTAGAGGACAGGTCTAATGAAAAACTGTTTTTT; clone_size: -; j_call: TRBJ1-4; v_call: TRBV9; d_call: TRBD1
cdr3_aa: CASSLGTTVEAFF; cdr3_nt: TGTGCCAGCAGCTTGGGGACGACAGTTGAAGCTTTCTTT; clone_size: few; j_call: TRBJ1-1; v_call: TRBV13; d_call: -
cdr3_aa: CSVAGFGRGKYEQYF; cdr3_nt: TGCAGCGTGGCGGGATTTGGAAGGGGGAAATACGAGCAGTACTTC; clone_size: -; j_call: TRBJ2-7; v_call: TRBV29-1; d_call: -
cdr3_aa: CASSSGRGWEQYF; cdr3_nt: TGCGCCAGCAGCTCAGGTCGAGGGTGGGAGCAGTACTTC; clone_size: -; j_call: TRBJ2-7; v_call: TRBV5-1; d_call: -
cdr3_aa: CATALIATNEKLFF; cdr3_nt: TGCGCCACAGCCTTGATTGCAACTAATGAAAAACTGTTTTTT; clone_size: -; j_call: TRBJ1-4; v_call: TRBV4-1; d_call: -
cdr3_aa: CASSLGGVGNQPQHF; cdr3_nt: TGTGCCAGCAGCTTGGGGGGGGTCGGCAATCAGCCCCAGCATTTT; clone_size: -; j_call: TRBJ1-5; v_call: TRBV13; d_call: -
cdr3_aa: CATSRVRRDPNYEQYF; cdr3_nt: TGTGCCACCAGCAGAGTAAGAAGGGACCCAAACTACGAGCAGTACTTC; clone_size: -; j_call: TRBJ2-7; v_call: TRBV15; d_call: -
cdr3_aa: CASRTTVRNYGYTF; cdr3_nt: TGTGCCAGCCGCACAACAGTTCGTAACTATGGCTACACCTTC; clone_size: -; j_call: TRBJ1-2; v_call: TRBV28; d_call: -
cdr3_aa: CASSSRTSGINEQYF; cdr3_nt: TGTGCCAGCAGTTCACGGACTAGCGGGATCAACGAGCAGTACTTC; clone_size: -; j_call: TRBJ2-7; v_call: TRBV28; d_call: TRBD2
cdr3_aa: CSAFERFSYNEQFF; cdr3_nt: TGCAGCGCCTTCGAGCGGTTCTCCTACAATGAGCAGTTCTTC; clone_size: -; j_call: TRBJ2-1; v_call: TRBV29-1; d_call: -